The entry below gives a single T cell receptor (beta chain) sequence along with its context. What it recognizes is unknown. Individual cDNA molecules received unique molecular identifiers in the library. Via MiXCR, TCRdb re-called the RACE reads, giving one row per CDR3 protein. The profile shows 180,000 or so distinct CDR3 sequences, 25% to 35% of them singletons. The sample belongs to a study of human T cells and chemical hapten exposure. As for time point: pre-sensitization, week 0. Treatment of the sample: therapeutic diphenylcyclopropenone sensitization with weekly scalp DPC. Trimming removed 5 bases at V and 1 base at J, with 12 bases between. The CDR3 runs to 15 residues. The germline V gene encodes CDR1 MNHEY and CDR2 SMNVEV (reference sequence). The study's findings and limits: Significantly greater numbers of large CDR3 similarity clusters came from expanded TCRs than from controls.

The chain uses TRBV27 and TRBJ1-5, with no clear D. The receptor's source is a woman aged 25-40 years with alopecia areata. Some clones in this sample may be carry-over from other donors' samples. The sequenced sample was whole blood, obtained in connection with sensitization to the hapten diphenylcyclopropenone (DPC). Here the CDR3 reads CASSPYAPSNQPQHF. Here the CDR3 DNA reads TGTGCCAGCAGTCCCTACGCCCCGAGCAATCAGCCCCAGCATTTT.